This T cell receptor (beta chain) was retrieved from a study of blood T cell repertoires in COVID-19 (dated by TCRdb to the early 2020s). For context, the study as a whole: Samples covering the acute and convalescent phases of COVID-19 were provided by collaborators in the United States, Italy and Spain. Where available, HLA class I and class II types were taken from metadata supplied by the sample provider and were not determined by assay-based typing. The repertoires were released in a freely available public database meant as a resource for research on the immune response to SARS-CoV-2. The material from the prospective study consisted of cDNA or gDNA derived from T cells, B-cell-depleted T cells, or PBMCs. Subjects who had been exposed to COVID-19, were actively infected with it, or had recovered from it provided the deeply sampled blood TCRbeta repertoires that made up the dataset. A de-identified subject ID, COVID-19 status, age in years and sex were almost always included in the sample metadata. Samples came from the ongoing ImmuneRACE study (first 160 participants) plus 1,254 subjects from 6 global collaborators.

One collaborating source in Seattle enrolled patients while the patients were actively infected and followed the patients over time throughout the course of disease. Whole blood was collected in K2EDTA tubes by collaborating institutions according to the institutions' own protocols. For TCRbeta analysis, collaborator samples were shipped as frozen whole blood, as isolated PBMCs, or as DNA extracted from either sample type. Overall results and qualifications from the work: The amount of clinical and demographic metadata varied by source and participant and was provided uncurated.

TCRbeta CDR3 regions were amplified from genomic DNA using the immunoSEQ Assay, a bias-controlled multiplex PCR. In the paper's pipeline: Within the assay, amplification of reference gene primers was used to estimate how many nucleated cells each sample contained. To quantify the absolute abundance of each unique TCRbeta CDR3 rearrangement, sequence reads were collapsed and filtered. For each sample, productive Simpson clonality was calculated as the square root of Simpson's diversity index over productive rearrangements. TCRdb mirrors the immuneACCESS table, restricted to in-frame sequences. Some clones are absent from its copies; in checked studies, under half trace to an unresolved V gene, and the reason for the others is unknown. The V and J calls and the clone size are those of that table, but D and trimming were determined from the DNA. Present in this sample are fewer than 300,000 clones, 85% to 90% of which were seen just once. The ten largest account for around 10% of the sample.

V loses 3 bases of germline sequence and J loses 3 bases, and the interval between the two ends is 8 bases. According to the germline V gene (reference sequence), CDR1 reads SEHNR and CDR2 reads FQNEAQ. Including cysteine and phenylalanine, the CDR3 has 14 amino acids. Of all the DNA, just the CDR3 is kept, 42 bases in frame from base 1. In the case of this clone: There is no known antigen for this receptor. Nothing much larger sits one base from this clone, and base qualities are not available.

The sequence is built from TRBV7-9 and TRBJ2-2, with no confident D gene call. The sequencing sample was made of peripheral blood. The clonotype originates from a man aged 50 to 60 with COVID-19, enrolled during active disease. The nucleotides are TGTGCCAGCAGCTTCGACTTTCACACCGGGGAGCTGTTTTTT. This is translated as CASSFDFHTGELFF.